What follows describes a single T cell receptor beta chain. This entry is derived from a study of CD8 T cells in ankylosing spondylitis. CDR3 size: 15 residues. Germline values: CDR1 SGHAT, CDR2 FQNNGV. J was trimmed by 4 bases and V by 1 base; bases with no gene match: 5. TCRdb ran MiXCR on the 5' RACE reads and lists one entry per CDR3 protein. The sample carries some 350,000 distinct CDR3 sequences, roughly 14% recorded once. The specimen sequenced was blood, either unsorted or a sorted T cell fraction (not recorded which). The V gene is TRBV11-2, the J gene TRBJ1-2; 8 bases fit TRBD1. This TCR was sampled from a male donor with ankylosing spondylitis or in good health (not recorded which). DNA for the CDR3: TGTGCCAGCAGCTTAGTTGGACAGGGAGCCTATGGCTACACCTTC. It codes for CASSLVGQGAYGYTF.